This note documents a single T cell receptor beta chain sequence. Its specificity is unknown. The germline gene is not matched at one end of the junction; a read error may be the cause. This sample is drawn from a study of breast tumors, draining lymph nodes, adjacent tissues. Study-wide findings and caveats: Most tumor T cells seemingly derive from lymph node, then expand in tumor. That most tumor T cells come from lymph nodes remained unproven. Tumor TCR diversity was below lymph nodes but above nontumor tissue.

TCRdb itself ran the multiplex PCR reads through MiXCR, one entry per CDR3 protein. The table lists about 270,000 distinct CDR3 sequences, 30% of them singletons. Breast cancer patients provided tissue from their axillary draining lymph nodes. The germline gives CDR1 SGHRS, CDR2 YFSETQ. The CDR3 is 22 amino acids. This chain joins TRBV5-1 and TRBJ2-5; 11 bases agree with TRBD2. This TCR was recovered from a female donor with breast cancer. Some clones in this sample may be carry-over from other donors' samples. The sequencing input was axillary lymph node tissue. The CDR3 sequence is CASSAPPGTPLAGGLPQETQCF. The DNA of the CDR3 is TGCGCCAGCAGCGCCCCCCCGGGGACCCCTCTAGCGGGAGGACTCCCACAAGAGACCCAGTGCTTC.